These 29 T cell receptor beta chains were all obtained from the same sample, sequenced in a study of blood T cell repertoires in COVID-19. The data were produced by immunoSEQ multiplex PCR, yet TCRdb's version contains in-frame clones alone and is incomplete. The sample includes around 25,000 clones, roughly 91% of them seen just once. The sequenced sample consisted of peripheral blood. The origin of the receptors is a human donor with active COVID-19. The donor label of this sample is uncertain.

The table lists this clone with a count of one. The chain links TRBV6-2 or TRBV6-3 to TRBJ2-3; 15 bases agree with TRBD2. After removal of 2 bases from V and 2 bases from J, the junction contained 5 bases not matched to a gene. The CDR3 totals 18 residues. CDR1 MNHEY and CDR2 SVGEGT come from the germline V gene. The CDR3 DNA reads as TGTGCCAGCAGTTACGGACTAGCGGGAGGGCAGGACACAGATACGCAGTATTTT. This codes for CASSYGLAGGQDTDTQYF.

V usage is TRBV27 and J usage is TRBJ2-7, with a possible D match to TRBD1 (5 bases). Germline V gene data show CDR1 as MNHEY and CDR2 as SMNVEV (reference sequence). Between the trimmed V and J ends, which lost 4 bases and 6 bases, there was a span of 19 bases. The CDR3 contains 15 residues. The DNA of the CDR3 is TGTGCCAGCAGTTCCTCTACAGGTTCAATCGCCGAGCAGTACTTC. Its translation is CASSSSTGSIAEQYF.

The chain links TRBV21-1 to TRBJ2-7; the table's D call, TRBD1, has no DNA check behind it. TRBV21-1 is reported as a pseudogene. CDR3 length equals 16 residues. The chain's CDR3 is CASSKGGQGGNYEQYF. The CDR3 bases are TGTGCCAGCAGCAAAGGGGGACAGGGGGGGAACTACGAGCAGTACTTC.

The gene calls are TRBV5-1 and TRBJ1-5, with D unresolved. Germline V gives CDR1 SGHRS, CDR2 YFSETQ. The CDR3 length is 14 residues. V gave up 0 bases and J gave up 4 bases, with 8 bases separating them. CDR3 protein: CASSLGGLNQPQHF. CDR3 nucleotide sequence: TGCGCCAGCAGCTTGGGAGGGCTTAATCAGCCCCAGCATTTT. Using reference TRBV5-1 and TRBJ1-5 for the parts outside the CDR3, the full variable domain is KAGVTQTPRYLIKTRGQQVTLSCSPISGHRSVSWYQQTPGQGLQFLFEYFSETQRNKGNFPGRFSGRQFSNSRSEMNVSTLELGDSALYLCASSLGGLNQPQHFGDGTRLSIL.

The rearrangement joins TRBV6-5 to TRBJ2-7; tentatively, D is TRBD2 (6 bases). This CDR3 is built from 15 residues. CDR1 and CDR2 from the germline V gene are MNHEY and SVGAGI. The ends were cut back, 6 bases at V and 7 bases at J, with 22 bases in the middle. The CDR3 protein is CASSLPGEGTGEQYF. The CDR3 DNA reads TGTGCCAGCAGCCTACCGGGAGAGGGGACTGGGGAGCAGTACTTC.

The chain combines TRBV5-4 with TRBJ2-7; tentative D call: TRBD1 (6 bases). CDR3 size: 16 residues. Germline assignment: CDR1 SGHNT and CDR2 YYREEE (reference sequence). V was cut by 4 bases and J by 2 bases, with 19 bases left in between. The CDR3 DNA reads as TGTGCCAGCAGCATCATACAGGGCGGGTTCGCCTACGAGCAGTACTTC. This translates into CASSIIQGGFAYEQYF.

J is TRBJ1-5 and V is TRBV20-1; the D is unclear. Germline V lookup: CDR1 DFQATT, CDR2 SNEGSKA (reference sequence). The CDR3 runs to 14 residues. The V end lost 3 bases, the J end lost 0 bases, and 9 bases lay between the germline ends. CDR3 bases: TGCAGTGCTAGTTTTGAGTATAGCAATCAGCCCCAGCATTTT. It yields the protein CSASFEYSNQPQHF.

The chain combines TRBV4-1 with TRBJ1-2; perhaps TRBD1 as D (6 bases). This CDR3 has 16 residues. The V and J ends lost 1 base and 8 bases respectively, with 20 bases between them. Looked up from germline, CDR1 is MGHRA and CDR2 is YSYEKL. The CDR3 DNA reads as TGCGCCAGCAGCCAAGGGGCACAAACAGGGCGTGACGGCTACACCTTC. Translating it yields CASSQGAQTGRDGYTF.

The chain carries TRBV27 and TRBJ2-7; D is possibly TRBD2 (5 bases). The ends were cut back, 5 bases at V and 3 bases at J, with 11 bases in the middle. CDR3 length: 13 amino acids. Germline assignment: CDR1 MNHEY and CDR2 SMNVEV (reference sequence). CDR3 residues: CASSPTEGYEQYF. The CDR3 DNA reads TGTGCCAGCAGTCCAACAGAGGGCTACGAGCAGTACTTC.

DNA of the CDR3: TGTGCCAGCAGCATCCTCCCACAGTTGAACACTGAAGCTTTCTTT. Translating gives CASSILPQLNTEAFF. The chain is built from TRBV27 and TRBJ1-1; no clear D. V was shortened by 6 bases and J by 0 bases, with 14 bases between the two germline ends. CDR3 length: 15 amino acids. Looked up from germline, CDR1 is MNHEY and CDR2 is SMNVEV (reference sequence).

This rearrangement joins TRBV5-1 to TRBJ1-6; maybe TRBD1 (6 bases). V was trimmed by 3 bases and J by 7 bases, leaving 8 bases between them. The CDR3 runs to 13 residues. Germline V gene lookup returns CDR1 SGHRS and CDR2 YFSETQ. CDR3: CASSWTVNSPLHF. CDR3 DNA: TGCGCCAGCAGCTGGACAGTGAATTCACCCCTCCACTTT.

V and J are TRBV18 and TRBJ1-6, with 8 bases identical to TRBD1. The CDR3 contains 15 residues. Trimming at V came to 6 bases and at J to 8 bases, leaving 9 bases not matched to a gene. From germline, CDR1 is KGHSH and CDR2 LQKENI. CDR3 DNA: TGTGCCAGCTCCCTCGACAGGGGTGGTGATTCACCCCTCCACTTT. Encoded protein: CASSLDRGGDSPLHF.

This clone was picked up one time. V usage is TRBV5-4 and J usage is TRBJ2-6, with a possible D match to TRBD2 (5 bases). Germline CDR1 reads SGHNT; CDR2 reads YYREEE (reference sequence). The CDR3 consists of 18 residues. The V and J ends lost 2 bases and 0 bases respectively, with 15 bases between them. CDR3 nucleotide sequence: TGTGCCAGCAGCTTCGGGATCTCCCCTTCCTCTGGGGCCAACGTCCTGACTTTC. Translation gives CASSFGISPSSGANVLTF.

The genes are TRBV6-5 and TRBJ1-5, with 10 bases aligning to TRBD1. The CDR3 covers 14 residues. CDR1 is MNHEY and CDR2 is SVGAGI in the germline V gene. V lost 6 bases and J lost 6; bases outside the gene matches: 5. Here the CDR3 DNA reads TGTGCCAGCAGGGGACAGGGGAGGAGTCAGCCCCAGCATTTT. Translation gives CASRGQGRSQPQHF.

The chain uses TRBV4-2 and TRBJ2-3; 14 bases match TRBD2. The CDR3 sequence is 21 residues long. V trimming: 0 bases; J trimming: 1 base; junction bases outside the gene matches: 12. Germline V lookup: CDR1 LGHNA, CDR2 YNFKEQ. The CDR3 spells CASSQDGGTSGGPFRTDTQYF. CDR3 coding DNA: TGTGCCAGCAGCCAAGATGGGGGGACTAGCGGGGGACCGTTTCGCACAGATACGCAGTATTTT.

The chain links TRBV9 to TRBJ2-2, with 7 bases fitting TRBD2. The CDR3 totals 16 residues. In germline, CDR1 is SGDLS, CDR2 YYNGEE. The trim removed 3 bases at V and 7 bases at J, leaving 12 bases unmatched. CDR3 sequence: CASSAPDGRLGGELFF. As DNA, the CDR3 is TGTGCCAGCAGCGCCCCCGACGGGAGGTTGGGCGGGGAGCTGTTTTTT.

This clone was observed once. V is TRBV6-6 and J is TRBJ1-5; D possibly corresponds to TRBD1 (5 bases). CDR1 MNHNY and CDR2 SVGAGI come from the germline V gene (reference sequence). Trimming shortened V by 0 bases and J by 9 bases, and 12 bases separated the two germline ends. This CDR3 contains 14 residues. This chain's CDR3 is CASSYSGGTGPQHF. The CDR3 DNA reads TGTGCCAGCAGTTACTCTGGGGGGACCGGGCCCCAGCATTTT.

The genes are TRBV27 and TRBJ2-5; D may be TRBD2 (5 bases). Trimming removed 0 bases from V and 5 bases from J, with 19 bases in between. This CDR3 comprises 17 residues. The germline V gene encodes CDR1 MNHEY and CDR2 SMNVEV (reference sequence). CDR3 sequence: CASSLSWERWREETQYF. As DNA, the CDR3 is TGTGCCAGCAGTTTATCGTGGGAGCGGTGGAGAGAGGAGACCCAGTACTTC.

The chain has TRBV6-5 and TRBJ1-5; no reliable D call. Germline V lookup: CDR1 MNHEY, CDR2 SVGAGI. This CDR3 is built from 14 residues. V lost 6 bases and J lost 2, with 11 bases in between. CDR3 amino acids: CASSNNVGNQPQHF. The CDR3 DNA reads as TGTGCCAGCAGCAACAACGTCGGCAATCAGCCCCAGCATTTT.

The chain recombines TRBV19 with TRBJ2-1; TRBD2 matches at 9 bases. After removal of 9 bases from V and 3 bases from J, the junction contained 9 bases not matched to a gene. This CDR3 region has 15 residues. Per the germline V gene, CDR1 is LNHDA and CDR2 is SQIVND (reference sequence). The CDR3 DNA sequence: TGTGCCAGCCACCCAGCGGGGGGCGTCTACAATGAGCAGTTCTTC. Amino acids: CASHPAGGVYNEQFF.

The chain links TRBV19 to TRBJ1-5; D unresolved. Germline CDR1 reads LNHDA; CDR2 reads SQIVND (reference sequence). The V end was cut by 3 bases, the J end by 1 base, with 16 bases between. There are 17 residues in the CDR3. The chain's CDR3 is CASSIQLGRTSNQPQHF. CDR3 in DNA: TGTGCCAGTAGTATCCAGCTCGGGAGGACCAGCAATCAGCCCCAGCATTTT.

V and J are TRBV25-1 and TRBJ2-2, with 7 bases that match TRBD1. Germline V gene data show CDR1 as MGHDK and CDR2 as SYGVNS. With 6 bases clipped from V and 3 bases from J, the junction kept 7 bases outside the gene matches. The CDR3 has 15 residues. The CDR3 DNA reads TGTGCCAGCAGATCCACAGGGGTGCACACCGGGGAGCTGTTTTTT. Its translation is CASRSTGVHTGELFF.

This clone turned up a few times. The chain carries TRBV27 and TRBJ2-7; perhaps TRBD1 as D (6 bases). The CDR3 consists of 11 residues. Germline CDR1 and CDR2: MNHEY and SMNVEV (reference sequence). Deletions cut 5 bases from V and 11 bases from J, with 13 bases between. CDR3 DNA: TGTGCCAGCAGTACCCGGACAGCCGAGTACTTC. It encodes CASSTRTAEYF.

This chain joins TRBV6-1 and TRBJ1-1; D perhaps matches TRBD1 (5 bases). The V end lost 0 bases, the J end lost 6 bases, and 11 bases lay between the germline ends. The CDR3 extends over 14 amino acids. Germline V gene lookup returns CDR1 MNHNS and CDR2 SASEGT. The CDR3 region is CASSEAAGRPEAFF. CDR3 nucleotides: TGTGCCAGCAGTGAAGCGGCAGGGCGGCCTGAAGCTTTCTTT.

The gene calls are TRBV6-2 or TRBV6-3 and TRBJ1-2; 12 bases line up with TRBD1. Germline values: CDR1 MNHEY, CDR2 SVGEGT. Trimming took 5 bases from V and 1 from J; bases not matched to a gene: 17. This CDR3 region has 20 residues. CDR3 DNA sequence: TGTGCCAGCAGTGAGAACGGCCGTGGGGGACAGGGGGCCTTTAACTATGGCTACACCTTC. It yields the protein CASSENGRGGQGAFNYGYTF.

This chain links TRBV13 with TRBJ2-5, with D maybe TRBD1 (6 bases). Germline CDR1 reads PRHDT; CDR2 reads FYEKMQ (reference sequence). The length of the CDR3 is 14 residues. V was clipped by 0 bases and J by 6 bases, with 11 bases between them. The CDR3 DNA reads TGTGCCAGCAGCTTAGGTAAAACAGGGAAGACCCAGTACTTC. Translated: CASSLGKTGKTQYF.

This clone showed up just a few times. In nucleotides, the CDR3 is TGTGCCAGCAGTTACACGGACAGGGGCCATAATTCACCCCTCCACTTT. Its translation is CASSYTDRGHNSPLHF. This rearrangement joins TRBV6-5 to TRBJ1-6; 9 bases match TRBD1. Germline loops: CDR1 MNHEY, CDR2 SVGAGI. The V gene end was trimmed by 2 bases and the J gene end by 5 bases; junction bases not matched to a gene: 4. The CDR3 runs to 16 residues.

Written as DNA, the CDR3 is TGTGCCAGTACTTTAACTAGCACGTATCACAATGAGCAGTTCTTC. Its translation: CASTLTSTYHNEQFF. The chain links TRBV19 to TRBJ2-1; a possible D gene is TRBD2 (6 bases). CDR1 is LNHDA and CDR2 is SQIVND in the germline V gene (reference sequence). V lost 7 bases, J lost 5 bases, and 18 bases lay in between. The CDR3 totals 15 residues. Full variable domain (outside the CDR3, taken from reference TRBV19 and TRBJ2-1): DGGITQSPKYLFRKEGQNVTLSCEQNLNHDAMYWYRQDPGQGLRLIYYSQIVNDFQKGDIAEGYSVSREKKESFPLTVTSAQKNPTAFYLCASTLTSTYHNEQFFGPGTRLTVL.

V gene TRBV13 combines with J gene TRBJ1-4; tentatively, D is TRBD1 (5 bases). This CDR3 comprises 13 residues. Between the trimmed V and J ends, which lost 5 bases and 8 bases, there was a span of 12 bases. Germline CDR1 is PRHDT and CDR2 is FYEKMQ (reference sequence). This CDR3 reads CASSRLGQEKLFF. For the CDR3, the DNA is TGTGCCAGCAGCCGTCTGGGGCAGGAAAAACTGTTTTTT.